In this sample, the clone carrying this T cell receptor (beta chain) turned up once. CDR1 MNHEY and CDR2 SMNVEV come from the germline V gene (reference sequence). This CDR3 has 14 residues. V shed 2 bases and J shed 4 bases, with 9 bases lying between them. How the authors handled the data: Reference gene primer amplification gave estimated nucleated cell counts. TCRdb's copy holds only in-frame clones and misses some; the assay was immunoSEQ multiplex PCR. Clonal size and the V and J genes are those of that table, whereas D and trimming came from the DNA. The sample consists of 70,000 or so clones, 70% to 90% of them appearing once. The entry originates in a study of blood T cell repertoires in COVID-19. Study details: The analysed material was cDNA or gDNA that came from T cells, B-cell-depleted T cells, or PBMCs.

This receptor was obtained from a woman of 80 years or more with acute or convalescent COVID-19. The chain is built from TRBV27 and TRBJ1-5; perhaps TRBD1 as D (6 bases). The specimen was peripheral blood. CDR3 amino acids: CASSLGQFNQPQHF. CDR3 nucleotides: TGTGCCAGCAGTTTAGGACAGTTTAATCAGCCCCAGCATTTT.